This T cell receptor (beta chain) was sequenced during a study of blood T cell repertoires in COVID-19. Study-wide background: Whether acute or convalescent, the COVID-19 samples came from the United States, Italy and Spain.

Participants spanned ages about 18 to 100 years and resided in around 25 US areas. Membership in each cohort depended on participant-reported clinical history. Original processing notes: Amplifying reference gene primers gave estimates of nucleated cell counts. Assay used: immunoSEQ multiplex PCR; TCRdb lists only in-frame clones, some missing. The DNA gave D and trimming, while V, J and clone size come from that table. The sample shows a few hundred thousand clones, around 83% of them seen only once. Sample: PBMCs or T cells enriched from blood (not recorded which). This clonotype was obtained from a woman in her forties or fifties who had been exposed to COVID-19.

The CDR3: CASSEGDSRKAFF. CDR3 nucleotides: TGCGCCAGCAGTGAGGGGGACAGCAGAAAAGCTTTCTTT. The V and J genes are TRBV10-2 and TRBJ1-1; TRBD1 aligns across 7 bases. Losses at the gene ends were 2 bases for V and 9 bases for J; bases not matched to a gene: 6. Germline CDR1 is WSHSY and CDR2 is SAAADI. CDR3 length equals 13 residues.